This T cell receptor beta chain was recovered during a study of T cell responses to AZD1222 COVID-19 vaccine. Whole-study results and caveats: Without day 14 samples, only post-peak T cell repertoires were studied.

The CDR3 loop spans 17 amino acids. The germline V gene has CDR1 SSHAT and CDR2 FNYEAQ (reference sequence). This table comes from immunoSEQ multiplex PCR, and its TCRdb copy is limited to in-frame clones, with some not included. The sample has some 140,000 clones; about 93% are singletons. Turning to this clone: No antigen is known for it. At one boundary the junction diverges from the germline segment, which might be a read error.

The V gene is TRBV7-7, the J gene TRBJ2-5; a weak D match, TRBD1 (6 bases). Sequencing was performed on peripheral blood, taken 28 days after the second AZD1222 dose. The TCR originated in an adult who received the AZD1222 COVID-19 vaccine. This CDR3 is CASSLPLRRTEQETQYF. The CDR3 nucleotides are TGTGCTAGCAGCTTACCCCTCAGAAGGACAGAGCAAGAGACCCAGTACTTC.